What follows are 27 T cell receptor beta chains derived from one specimen sequenced in a study of T-cell reconstitution after alpha-beta-depleted transplantation in children. TCRbeta library construction was performed incorporating unique molecular identifiers. TCRdb itself ran the PCR reads through MiXCR, one entry per CDR3 protein. Of roughly 100,000 distinct CDR3 sequences detected, under 9% appear once; the ten largest clones hold 15% to 20%. Sequenced material: PBMCs, taken before TCRalphabeta/CD19-depleted stem cell transplant. These receptors all come from a boy younger than 10 with acute lymphoblastic leukemia, due to receive a stem cell transplant.

V and J are TRBV5-5 and TRBJ1-1; weak D call: TRBD1 (5 bases). Trimming stripped 2 bases from V and 3 bases from J, with 14 bases between. The germline gives CDR1 SGHKS, CDR2 YYEKEE (reference sequence). This CDR3 is 15 amino acids long. CDR3 loop: CASSFQGGSDTEAFF. CDR3 sequence (DNA): TGTGCCAGCAGCTTCCAGGGCGGCAGTGACACTGAAGCTTTCTTT. The whole variable domain, filled in from reference TRBV5-5 and TRBJ1-1, reads DAGVTQSPTHLIKTRGQQVTLRCSPISGHKSVSWYQQVLGQGPQFIFQYYEKEERGRGNFPDRFSARQFPNYSSELNVNALLLGDSALYLCASSFQGGSDTEAFFGQGTRLTVV.

Ten or more counts support this clonotype. This sequence joins TRBV19 and TRBJ1-1, with TRBD1 identical over 8 bases. Germline trimming cut 3 bases from V and 0 bases from J; bases unmatched to any gene: 6. Germline V gene sequence: CDR1 LNHDA, CDR2 SQIVND (reference sequence). This CDR3 comprises 16 residues. For the CDR3, the DNA is TGTGCCAGTAGTATCGGACAGGGAATGATGAACACTGAAGCTTTCTTT. It codes for CASSIGQGMMNTEAFF.

This chain connects TRBV19 to TRBJ2-2, with TRBD1 matching over 9 bases. Germline values: CDR1 LNHDA, CDR2 SQIVND (reference sequence). CDR3 length: 15 amino acids. Unmatched junction bases numbered 5, after V lost 2 bases and J lost 7 bases. DNA of the CDR3: TGTGCCAGTAGTATATTCGGACAGGGGAACGGGGAGCTGTTTTTT. This encodes CASSIFGQGNGELFF.

This clonotype was recorded at least ten times. The chain carries TRBV5-6 and TRBJ1-1; D is undetermined. Trimming removed 1 base from V and 3 bases from J, with 10 bases in between. Per germline, CDR1 SGHDT and CDR2 YYEEEE. This CDR3 has 14 amino acids. The CDR3 sequence is CASSLSNGDTEAFF. The CDR3 nucleotides read TGTGCCAGCAGCTTGAGTAATGGGGACACTGAAGCTTTCTTT.

The CDR3: CASRDSSVQPQHF. The CDR3 DNA reads TGTGCCAGTAGGGACAGCTCGGTTCAGCCCCAGCATTTT. The J gene is TRBJ1-5, the V gene TRBV19; tentatively, D is TRBD1 (6 bases). V was trimmed by 6 bases and J by 6 bases, leaving 12 bases between them. Germline CDR1 and CDR2: LNHDA and SQIVND (reference sequence). The CDR3 length is 13 residues.

Points on this clonotype: With a much larger clone just one base away, this may be a read error. V gene TRBV12-3 or TRBV12-4 combines with J gene TRBJ1-2, with D hard to call. The CDR3 has 13 amino acids. The CDR3 region has the DNA TGTGCCAACAGTCCGAGCGCGGCCCATGGCTACACCTTC. It is translated as CANSPSAAHGYTF.

The V gene is TRBV7-2, the J gene TRBJ2-3, with TRBD1 matching over 7 bases. The CDR3 spans 14 residues. Trimming at V came to 8 bases and at J to 2 bases, leaving 7 bases not matched to a gene. Germline V gene data show CDR1 as SGHTA and CDR2 as FQGNSA. This chain's CDR3 is CASGQDRYTDTQYF. CDR3 DNA: TGTGCCAGCGGCCAGGACAGGTACACAGATACGCAGTATTTT.

The gene calls are TRBV5-4 and TRBJ1-1; TRBD1 matches at 8 bases. Per germline, CDR1 SGHNT and CDR2 YYREEE (reference sequence). The CDR3 totals 14 residues. The V and J ends lost 3 bases and 5 bases, in that order; junction bases with no gene match: 6. The CDR3 sequence is CASSYRTGKTEAFF. The CDR3 DNA reads as TGTGCCAGCAGCTACCGGACAGGGAAAACTGAAGCTTTCTTT.

CDR3 loop: CSASPGQGAKTYEQYF. The CDR3 DNA reads TGCAGTGCTAGCCCGGGACAGGGGGCAAAGACCTACGAGCAGTACTTC. This chain links TRBV20-1 with TRBJ2-7, with 12 nucleotides matching TRBD1. V dropped 3 bases and J dropped 2; count of bases not matched to a gene: 8. The CDR3 extends over 16 amino acids. Germline CDR1 DFQATT, CDR2 SNEGSKA (reference sequence).

This clonotype was recorded many times. The gene calls are TRBV2 and TRBJ1-5; D gene unclear. This CDR3 has 16 amino acids. Trimming took 5 bases from V and 5 from J, leaving 19 bases between them. The germline V gene encodes CDR1 SNHLY and CDR2 FYNNEI. For the CDR3, the DNA is TGTGCCAGCAGTATCCGGACGCGAGTCGGTTATCAGCCCCAGCATTTT. Amino acid sequence: CASSIRTRVGYQPQHF.

The rearrangement uses TRBV18 and TRBJ1-1; D is unclear. Trimming shortened V by 2 bases and J by 7 bases, and 11 bases separated the two germline ends. Per germline, CDR1 KGHSH and CDR2 LQKENI. This CDR3 has 13 residues. The CDR3 reads CASSPGQDGEAFF. The CDR3 bases are TGTGCCAGCTCACCAGGGCAGGACGGTGAAGCTTTCTTT.

This clonotype was counted only a few times. The chain recombines TRBV7-9 with TRBJ2-5, with TRBD2 as a possible D gene (5 bases). Germline V gene sequence: CDR1 SEHNR, CDR2 FQNEAQ (reference sequence). V lost 5 bases and J lost 4, with 14 bases in between. The CDR3 has 14 residues. In DNA, the CDR3 is TGTGCCAGCAGCATGTCTAGCCGTGGAGAGACCCAGTACTTC. This sequence encodes CASSMSSRGETQYF.

This chain links TRBV12-3 or TRBV12-4 with TRBJ1-5; the D is unclear. The CDR3 covers 16 residues. Between the trimmed V and J ends, which lost 10 bases and 3 bases, there was a span of 22 bases. The CDR3 sequence is CATTRRPGPPNQPQHF. As DNA, the CDR3 is TGTGCCACCACAAGGCGTCCCGGACCCCCCAATCAGCCCCAGCATTTT.

This clonotype was recorded at least ten times. The CDR3 bases are TGTGCCAGCAGCCCGGGGTGGGCAACCGACAATGAGCAGTTCTTC. It yields the protein CASSPGWATDNEQFF. This chain links TRBV7-2 with TRBJ2-1; a possible D gene is TRBD2 (5 bases). Germline CDR1 and CDR2: SGHTA and FQGNSA. With 5 bases removed from V and 5 bases from J, the gap between germline ends came to 16 bases. The CDR3 has 15 amino acids. Looking up the rest from reference TRBV7-2 and TRBJ2-1 gives the full variable domain: GAGVSQSPSNKVTEKGKDVELRCDPISGHTALYWYRQSLGQGLEFLIYFQGNSAPDKSGLPSDRFSAERTGGSVSTLTIQRTQQEDSAVYLCASSPGWATDNEQFFGPGTRLTVL.

In its sample, this clonotype was seen many times. This chain links TRBV7-2 with TRBJ2-3, with D possibly being TRBD2 (6 bases). The germline CDR1 and CDR2 sequences are SGHTA and FQGNSA. V lost 5 bases, J lost 6 bases, and 15 bases lay in between. The CDR3 is made up of 14 amino acids. The CDR3, as DNA: TGTGCCAGCAGCCCGACTAGAGTTATGGATACGCAGTATTTT. It codes for CASSPTRVMDTQYF.

In this sample, this clonotype turned up a few times. V usage is TRBV29-1 and J usage is TRBJ1-1; D gene ambiguous. V lost 6 bases, J lost 11 bases, and 19 bases lay in between. The CDR3 contains 12 residues. The germline gives CDR1 SQVTM, CDR2 ANQGSEA. The CDR3: CSVTSDTDWAFF. The CDR3 nucleotides read TGCAGCGTAACAAGTGATACTGATTGGGCTTTCTTT.

This clonotype was seen many times. The J gene is TRBJ2-5, the V gene TRBV4-3, with D uncertain. CDR3 size: 13 residues. Trimming removed 2 bases at V and 4 bases at J, with 8 bases between. Per the germline V gene, CDR1 is LGHNA and CDR2 is YSLEER. CDR3 amino acids: CASSQSPRETQYF. Written as DNA, the CDR3 is TGCGCCAGCAGCCAATCGCCTCGAGAGACCCAGTACTTC.

This chain connects TRBV19 to TRBJ2-1; tentatively, D is TRBD1 (5 bases). V lost 1 base and J 4 bases, leaving 11 bases between the germline ends. This CDR3 is 15 amino acids long. CDR1 is LNHDA, CDR2 SQIVND, per germline (reference sequence). In DNA, the CDR3 is TGTGCCAGTAGTATAGGACAGCGCCCGTACAATGAGCAGTTCTTC. The encoded protein is CASSIGQRPYNEQFF.

In this sample, this clonotype turned up many times. The chain combines TRBV19 with TRBJ2-3; tentatively, D is TRBD2 (5 bases). CDR1 is LNHDA, CDR2 SQIVND, per germline (reference sequence). The ends were cut back, 5 bases at V and 4 bases at J, with 10 bases in the middle. The CDR3 has 13 residues. CDR3 sequence (DNA): TGTGCCAGTAGTCTCGGGGTCGCAGATACGCAGTATTTT. Its translation is CASSLGVADTQYF.

The chain joins TRBV7-9 to TRBJ1-2, with a tentative D call TRBD1 (5 bases). CDR1 and CDR2 (germline): SEHNR, FQNEAQ (reference sequence). The CDR3 loop spans 9 amino acids. Trimming left V 4 bases short and J 13 bases short, with 7 bases between. CDR3 loop: CASSSRGTF. CDR3 nucleotide sequence: TGTGCCAGCAGCTCTAGGGGCACCTTC.

This clonotype has a count of ten or more. V is TRBV28 and J is TRBJ2-1; D may correspond to TRBD1 or TRBD2 (7 bases each). Trimming pared 7 bases from V and 4 bases from J, leaving 14 bases between. This CDR3 is built from 14 residues. CDR1 MDHEN and CDR2 SYDVKM come from the germline V gene. CDR3 bases: TGTGCCAGCAACCCAGGGGGGGCGTACAATGAGCAGTTCTTC. It translates to CASNPGGAYNEQFF.

The J gene is TRBJ2-1, the V gene TRBV6-1; TRBD1 matches at 8 bases. The CDR3 has 14 residues. Unmatched junction bases numbered 4, after V lost 2 bases and J lost 7 bases. Germline lookup yields CDR1 MNHNS and CDR2 SASEGT. The CDR3 loop reads CASSEQGAGNEQFF. The CDR3 DNA sequence: TGTGCCAGCAGTGAACAGGGGGCTGGGAATGAGCAGTTCTTC.

At least ten counts were recorded for this clonotype. The rearrangement joins TRBV5-1 to TRBJ2-5, with D maybe TRBD2 (5 bases). The CDR3 contains 14 residues. With 1 base removed from V and 4 bases from J, the gap between germline ends came to 11 bases. CDR1 SGHRS and CDR2 YFSETQ come from the germline V gene. The CDR3 nucleotides are TGCGCCAGCAGCTTGACCCAGGCGGGAGAGACCCAGTACTTC. Protein product: CASSLTQAGETQYF.

The chain carries TRBV5-5 and TRBJ1-2; 8 nucleotides match TRBD1. The germline CDR1 and CDR2 sequences are SGHKS and YYEKEE (reference sequence). Unmatched junction bases numbered 9, after V lost 4 bases and J lost 4 bases. The CDR3 is made up of 15 amino acids. The DNA of the CDR3 is TGTGCCAGCAGCACAATATCCGGGACAGGCTATGGCTACACCTTC. Translating it yields CASSTISGTGYGYTF.

The V gene is TRBV7-6, the J gene TRBJ2-7; 8 nucleotides match TRBD1. Germline V lookup: CDR1 SGHVS, CDR2 FNYEAQ. The CDR3 sequence is 15 residues long. V lost 3 bases and J lost 0; bases outside the gene matches: 4. The CDR3 loop is CASSFRQGSSYEQYF. In DNA form, the CDR3 reads TGTGCCAGCAGCTTTCGACAGGGGAGCTCCTACGAGCAGTACTTC.

The sample holds many counts of this clonotype. The V and J genes are TRBV2 and TRBJ2-6; 8 nucleotides align to TRBD1. The CDR3 consists of 14 residues. Germline values: CDR1 SNHLY, CDR2 FYNNEI. J gave up 4 bases and V 8 bases, and 4 bases lay outside the gene matches. In DNA form, the CDR3 reads TGTGCCAGCCAGGGGGCTAGCGGGGCCAACGTCCTGACTTTC. Its translation is CASQGASGANVLTF.

This clonotype was detected many times. The CDR3 region has the DNA TGTGCCAGCAGCTTGAGGGGTCAGGGGGAGGTCTCCTACGAGCAGTACTTC. Encoded protein: CASSLRGQGEVSYEQYF. The V call is TRBV7-9, the J call TRBJ2-7; the D gene is possibly TRBD1 (7 bases). The CDR3 runs to 17 residues. V was pared by 3 bases and J by 0 bases, with 18 bases between. Germline CDR1 and CDR2: SEHNR and FQNEAQ (reference sequence).